These 27 T cell receptor beta chains share one sample of origin, sequenced in a study of T cells after yellow fever vaccination. TCRdb ran MiXCR on the 5' RACE reads and lists one entry per CDR3 protein. The sample includes 200,000 to 300,000 distinct CDR3 sequences, under 15% seen only once; the top ten take around 0.55%. The specimen comprised CD4+ T cells sorted from PBMCs, sampled 45 days after the yellow fever booster vaccination. These receptors were obtained from a man in his thirties or forties who received the YFV17D yellow fever vaccine.

The chain couples TRBV28 to TRBJ1-5, with D unclear. Trimming took off 6 bases at V and 1 base at J, with 13 bases between the two ends. Germline CDR1 and CDR2: MDHEN and SYDVKM. The CDR3 loop spans 15 amino acids. CDR3 protein: CASSRRTGSNQPQHF. The CDR3 nucleotides are TGTGCCAGCAGCCGCCGGACGGGGAGCAATCAGCCCCAGCATTTT. Together with reference TRBV28 and TRBJ1-5, the CDR3 gives the full variable domain: DVKVTQSSRYLVKRTGEKVFLECVQDMDHENMFWYRQDPGLGLRLIYFSYDVKMKEKGDIPEGYSVSREKKERFSLILESASTNQTSMYLCASSRRTGSNQPQHFGDGTRLSIL.

The chain carries TRBV30 and TRBJ1-1, with D possibly being TRBD1 (5 bases). The ends were cut back, 3 bases at V and 6 bases at J, with 8 bases in the middle. Germline V gene data show CDR1 as GTSNPN and CDR2 as SVGIG (reference sequence). The CDR3 is made up of 11 amino acids. In DNA form, the CDR3 reads TGTGCCTGGAGGGGGGTGGCTGAAGCTTTCTTT. Amino acid sequence: CAWRGVAEAFF.

This clonotype was detected a few times. This rearrangement joins TRBV11-2 to TRBJ2-2; D call uncertain. Germline V gene lookup returns CDR1 SGHAT and CDR2 FQNNGV. Trimming removed 2 bases from V and 4 bases from J, with 20 bases in between. This CDR3 spans 18 amino acids. CDR3 in amino acids: CASSLLIGQRLGTGELFF. CDR3 DNA: TGTGCCAGCAGCTTACTTATTGGTCAGCGCCTTGGCACCGGGGAGCTGTTTTTT.

The sample holds many counts of this clonotype. The chain is built from TRBV6-2 or TRBV6-3 and TRBJ2-7, with D unclear. Germline CDR1 MNHEY, CDR2 SVGEGT. Trimming took off 6 bases at V and 10 bases at J, with 25 bases between the two ends. The CDR3 totals 15 residues. For the CDR3, the DNA is TGTGCCAGCAGCATGGGCTCCGCAACCACCGCGGTTCAGTACTTC. As protein: CASSMGSATTAVQYF.

The chain couples TRBV20-1 to TRBJ2-1; D not certain. Trimming left V 7 bases short and J 9 bases short, with 10 bases between. CDR3 length: 10 residues. The germline CDR1 and CDR2 sequences are DFQATT and SNEGSKA (reference sequence). CDR3 amino acids: CSGLPSEQFF. In DNA form, the CDR3 reads TGCAGTGGGCTTCCGAGTGAGCAGTTCTTC.

Here the CDR3 DNA reads TGCAGTGCTAGGCCCCTTACTAGCACAGATACGCAGTATTTT. This encodes CSARPLTSTDTQYF. The chain links TRBV20-1 to TRBJ2-3; D unclear. Germline V gene lookup returns CDR1 DFQATT and CDR2 SNEGSKA (reference sequence). The CDR3 spans 14 residues. V was shortened by 3 bases and J by 0 bases, with 10 bases between the two germline ends.

The chain employs TRBV20-1 and TRBJ1-4, with D possibly being TRBD1 (6 bases). The germline CDR1 and CDR2 sequences are DFQATT and SNEGSKA (reference sequence). V dropped 5 bases and J dropped 4 bases, with 20 bases sitting between them. The CDR3 runs to 16 residues. The CDR3 here is CSADYSSGRGNEKLFF. The DNA of the CDR3 is TGCAGTGCTGACTACTCTTCCGGCAGGGGTAATGAAAAACTGTTTTTT.

The genes are TRBV6-1 and TRBJ2-2, with D maybe TRBD2 (6 bases). The CDR3 contains 18 residues. Per germline, CDR1 MNHNS and CDR2 SASEGT. V lost 9 bases, J lost 5 bases, and 28 bases lay in between. The CDR3: CARESPARPRAGTGELFF. CDR3 coding DNA: TGTGCCAGGGAATCCCCCGCCCGACCAAGGGCGGGGACCGGGGAGCTGTTTTTT.

For this clonotype: The conserved phenylalanine or tryptophan normally closing the CDR3 is absent here, so this likely arose from a read error. The chain is built from TRBV7-9 and TRBJ2-4, with D maybe TRBD2 (6 bases). The CDR3 runs 17 residues. Trimming removed 5 bases from V and 0 bases from J, with 17 bases in between. Germline V gene sequence: CDR1 SEHNR, CDR2 FQNEAQ (reference sequence). The CDR3 coding sequence is TGTGCCAGCAGCCCTACGACCCCCGGGGGAGCCAAAAACATTCAGTACCTC. It specifies CASSPTTPGGAKNIQYL.

The chain is built from TRBV7-8 and TRBJ2-5, with TRBD2 matching 7 bases. Germline V CDR1 and CDR2: SGHVS, FQNEAQ. V gave up 0 bases and J gave up 1 base; unmatched junction bases: 8. The CDR3 consists of 17 residues. CDR3 sequence reads: CASSLALSGNVQETQYF. In nucleotides, the CDR3 is TGTGCCAGCAGCTTAGCGCTAAGCGGGAACGTCCAAGAGACCCAGTACTTC. Full variable domain (missing parts from reference TRBV7-8 and TRBJ2-5): GAGVSQSPRYKVAKRGQDVALRCDPISGHVSLFWYQQALGQGPEFLTYFQNEAQLDKSGLPSDRFFAERPEGSVSTLKIQRTQQEDSAVYLCASSLALSGNVQETQYFGPGTRLLVL.

This clonotype was detected only a few times. The chain employs TRBV11-2 and TRBJ2-2; 10 positions match TRBD2. Germline CDR1 SGHAT, CDR2 FQNNGV. The CDR3 is made up of 18 amino acids. Trimming at V came to 1 base and at J to 0 bases, leaving 5 bases not matched to a gene. CDR3 DNA: TGTGCCAGCAGCTTAGTGTCCGGGACTAGCGCGAACACCGGGGAGCTGTTTTTT. Translation: CASSLVSGTSANTGELFF.

The chain uses TRBV12-3 or TRBV12-4 and TRBJ1-6; no firm D call. The CDR3 spans 15 residues. Trimming took 6 bases from V and 5 from J, leaving 14 bases between them. CDR3 amino acids: CASSTFGRDNSPLHF. The CDR3 DNA reads TGTGCCAGCAGCACCTTCGGACGGGATAATTCACCCCTCCACTTT.

This clonotype was counted many times. This chain joins TRBV7-9 and TRBJ2-1; 7 nucleotides line up with TRBD2. Germline assignment: CDR1 SEHNR and CDR2 FQNEAQ (reference sequence). The J segment lost 0 bases and the V segment lost 6 bases, leaving 8 bases of the junction unmatched. The CDR3 is 16 amino acids. CDR3 amino acids: CASRAGRPGSYNEQFF. The CDR3 nucleotides are TGTGCCAGCAGAGCGGGGCGTCCGGGCTCCTACAATGAGCAGTTCTTC.

A few counts support this clonotype. V gene TRBV27 combines with J gene TRBJ2-7; 7 bases match TRBD1. J gave up 2 bases and V 6 bases, and 13 bases lay outside the gene matches. The length of the CDR3 is 16 residues. The germline V gene encodes CDR1 MNHEY and CDR2 SMNVEV (reference sequence). In nucleotides, the CDR3 is TGTGCCAGCAGCCTAAGGGCCGAGACAGGGACCTACGAGCAGTACTTC. As protein: CASSLRAETGTYEQYF.

In its sample, this clonotype was seen a few times. The chain recombines TRBV7-4 with TRBJ2-4; 8 nucleotides line up with TRBD2. The germline V gene encodes CDR1 SGHVT and CDR2 SQSDAQ. The CDR3 is 16 amino acids. The V gene end was trimmed by 5 bases and the J gene end by 5 bases; junction bases not matched to a gene: 11. CDR3 nucleotide sequence: TGTGCCAGCAGCACGGAGCGGGAGCGGTTTGAAAACATTCAGTACTTC. This gives the protein CASSTERERFENIQYF.

This clonotype was seen more than once but under ten times. The V gene is TRBV6-2 or TRBV6-3, the J gene TRBJ2-1; D may match TRBD1 or TRBD2 (6 bases each). CDR1 and CDR2 from the germline V gene are MNHEY and SVGEGT. CDR3 length: 15 amino acids. Trimming took off 3 bases at V and 7 bases at J, with 16 bases between the two ends. CDR3 nucleotide sequence: TGTGCCAGCAGTTATGGGGGGCTAGCGCGGAATGAGCAGTTCTTC. It translates to CASSYGGLARNEQFF.

This clonotype was counted a few times. V usage is TRBV5-1 and J usage is TRBJ2-1, with 8 bases aligning to TRBD2. This CDR3 is built from 13 residues. Losses at the gene ends were 6 bases for V and 10 bases for J; bases not matched to a gene: 9. CDR1 is SGHRS, CDR2 YFSETQ, per germline. The CDR3 protein is CASTSGSSGEQFF. CDR3 in DNA: TGCGCCAGCACCAGCGGGAGTTCCGGAGAGCAGTTCTTC.

This clonotype has just a few counts. V is TRBV20-1 and J is TRBJ2-1; D is ambiguous. CDR1 and CDR2 from the germline V gene are DFQATT and SNEGSKA (reference sequence). The CDR3 runs to 13 residues. The V end lost 7 bases, the J end lost 2 bases, and 12 bases lay between the germline ends. CDR3 protein: CSGRTSPYNEQFF. Here the CDR3 DNA reads TGCAGTGGCCGGACGTCTCCCTACAATGAGCAGTTCTTC.

This clonotype was recorded a few times. This chain links TRBV20-1 with TRBJ2-1; perhaps TRBD2 as D (5 bases). CDR3 length: 13 amino acids. Germline CDR1 reads DFQATT; CDR2 reads SNEGSKA (reference sequence). This CDR3 reads CSLVGGHRNEQFF. CDR3 sequence (DNA): TGCAGCCTCGTAGGAGGCCACCGAAATGAGCAGTTCTTC.

The sample holds a few counts of this clonotype. The chain employs TRBV29-1 and TRBJ2-2, with 8 bases matching TRBD1. This CDR3 spans 14 amino acids. Germline assignment: CDR1 SQVTM and CDR2 ANQGSEA. V was pared by 8 bases and J by 0 bases, with 5 bases of the junction left unmatched. The CDR3 region is CSTPGQANTGELFF. The DNA of the CDR3 is TGCAGCACGCCGGGACAGGCGAACACCGGGGAGCTGTTTTTT.

The rearrangement uses TRBV11-2 and TRBJ2-2; D gene uncertain. Germline values: CDR1 SGHAT, CDR2 FQNNGV. V gave up 6 bases and J gave up 3 bases, with 11 bases separating them. The CDR3 spans 14 residues. The CDR3 region is CASSFGSYTGELFF. The CDR3 DNA follows: TGTGCCAGCAGTTTCGGCAGCTACACCGGGGAGCTGTTTTTT.

With respect to this clonotype: At one of its ends the junction is not consistent with the germline gene, which may arise from a read error. The rearrangement joins TRBV12-3 or TRBV12-4 to TRBJ1-5, with TRBD1 identical over 7 bases. This CDR3 is 12 amino acids long. CDR3 loop: CASGDREEPQHF. Written as DNA, the CDR3 is TGCGCCAGCGGAGACAGGGAAGAGCCCCAGCATTTT.

The V call is TRBV20-1, the J call TRBJ2-5; TRBD2 agrees at 7 bases. V dropped 4 bases and J dropped 6; count of bases not matched to a gene: 20. There are 17 residues in the CDR3. Germline V gives CDR1 DFQATT, CDR2 SNEGSKA (reference sequence). CDR3 sequence (DNA): TGCAGTGCTACCCAATTTATCGGGGGAGGGCCTGGAAAGACCCAGTACTTC. This encodes CSATQFIGGGPGKTQYF.

The V call is TRBV6-1, the J call TRBJ2-3, with TRBD1 identical over 7 bases. CDR1 and CDR2 from the germline V gene are MNHNS and SASEGT. V was pared by 7 bases and J by 2 bases, with 6 bases of the junction left unmatched. The length of the CDR3 is 14 residues. For the CDR3, the DNA is TGTGCCAGCAAACGGACAGGTACCACAGATACGCAGTATTTT. Its protein product is CASKRTGTTDTQYF.

The rearrangement uses TRBV27 and TRBJ1-2, with D possibly matching TRBD1 (6 bases). The CDR3 is 14 residues long. Trimming removed 5 bases from V and 8 bases from J, with 18 bases in between. Germline assignment: CDR1 MNHEY and CDR2 SMNVEV (reference sequence). The CDR3 DNA follows: TGTGCCAGCAGTGCCCGAGGGGGGGTGGGAGGCTACACCTTC. Residues: CASSARGGVGGYTF.

This clonotype was observed a handful of times. CDR3 sequence reads: CASYRRGLEYGYTF. CDR3 sequence (DNA): TGTGCCAGCTACCGCCGGGGGCTGGAATATGGCTACACCTTC. The V gene is TRBV12-3 or TRBV12-4, the J gene TRBJ1-2; possibly TRBD1 for D (6 bases). The CDR3 length is 14 residues. V was trimmed by 8 bases and J by 5 bases, leaving 18 bases between them.

CDR3 bases: TGCAGTGCCGGCGGGCCAGTTGATGGCTACACCTTC. Amino acid sequence: CSAGGPVDGYTF. This chain joins TRBV20-1 and TRBJ1-2; D gene uncertain. The CDR3 consists of 12 residues. Germline V gives CDR1 DFQATT, CDR2 SNEGSKA (reference sequence). Between the trimmed V and J ends, which lost 6 bases and 6 bases, there was a span of 14 bases.